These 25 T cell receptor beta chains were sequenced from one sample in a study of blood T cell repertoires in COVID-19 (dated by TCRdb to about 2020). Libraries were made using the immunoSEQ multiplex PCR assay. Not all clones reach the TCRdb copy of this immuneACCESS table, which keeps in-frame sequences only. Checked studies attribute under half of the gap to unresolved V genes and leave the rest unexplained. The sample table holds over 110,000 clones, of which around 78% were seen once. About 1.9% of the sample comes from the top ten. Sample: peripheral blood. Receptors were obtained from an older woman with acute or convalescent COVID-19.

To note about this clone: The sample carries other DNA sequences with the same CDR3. Written as DNA, the CDR3 is TGTGCCAGCAGCTTAGTTTCAGGGGATCAGCCCCAGCATTTT. Its protein product is CASSLVSGDQPQHF. V is TRBV7-2 and J is TRBJ1-5; TRBD1 is a possible D gene (6 bases). V dropped 1 base and J dropped 5 bases, with 9 bases sitting between them. The germline gives CDR1 SGHTA, CDR2 FQGNSA. The CDR3 is made up of 14 amino acids.

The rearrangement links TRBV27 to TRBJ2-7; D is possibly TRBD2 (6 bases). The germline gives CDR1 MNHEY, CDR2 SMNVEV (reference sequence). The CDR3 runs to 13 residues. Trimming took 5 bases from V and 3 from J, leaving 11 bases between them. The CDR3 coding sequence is TGTGCCAGCAGTCGACGGGAGTTCTACGAGCAGTACTTC. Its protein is CASSRREFYEQYF.

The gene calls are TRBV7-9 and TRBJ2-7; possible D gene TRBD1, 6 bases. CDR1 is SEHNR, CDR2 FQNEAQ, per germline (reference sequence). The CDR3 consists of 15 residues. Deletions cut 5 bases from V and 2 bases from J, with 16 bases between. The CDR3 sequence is CASSRAGVGTYEQYF. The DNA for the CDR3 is TGTGCCAGCAGCAGGGCAGGGGTTGGGACCTACGAGCAGTACTTC. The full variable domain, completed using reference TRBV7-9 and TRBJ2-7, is DTGVSQNPRHKITKRGQNVTFRCDPISEHNRLYWYRQTLGQGPEFLTYFQNEAQLEKSRLLSDRFSAERPKGSFSTLEIQRTEQGDSAMYLCASSRAGVGTYEQYFGPGTRLTVT.

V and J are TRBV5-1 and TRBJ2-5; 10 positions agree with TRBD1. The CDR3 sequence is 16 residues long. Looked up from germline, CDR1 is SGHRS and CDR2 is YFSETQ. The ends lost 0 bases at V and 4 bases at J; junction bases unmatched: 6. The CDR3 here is CASSLETGGRGETQYF. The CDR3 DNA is TGCGCCAGCAGCTTGGAGACAGGGGGCAGGGGAGAGACCCAGTACTTC.

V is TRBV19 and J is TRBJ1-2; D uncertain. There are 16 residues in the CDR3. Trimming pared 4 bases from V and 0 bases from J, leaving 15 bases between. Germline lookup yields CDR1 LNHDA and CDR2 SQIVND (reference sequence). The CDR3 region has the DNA TGTGCCAGTAGTACCTACTCGCGGGGAGCTAACTATGGCTACACCTTC. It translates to CASSTYSRGANYGYTF.

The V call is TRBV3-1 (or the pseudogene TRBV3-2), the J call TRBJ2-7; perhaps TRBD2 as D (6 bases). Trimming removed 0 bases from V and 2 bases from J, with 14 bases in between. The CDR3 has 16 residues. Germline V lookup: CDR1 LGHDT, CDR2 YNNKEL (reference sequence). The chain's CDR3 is CASSQDQEGRPYEQYF. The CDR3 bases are TGTGCCAGCAGCCAAGATCAGGAGGGGAGGCCCTACGAGCAGTACTTC.

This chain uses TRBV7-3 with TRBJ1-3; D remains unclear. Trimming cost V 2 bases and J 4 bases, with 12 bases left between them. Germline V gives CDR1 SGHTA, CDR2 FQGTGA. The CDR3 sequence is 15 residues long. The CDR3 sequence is CASSLGDTGGNTIYF. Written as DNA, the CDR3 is TGTGCCAGCAGCTTAGGAGATACGGGGGGAAACACCATATATTTT.

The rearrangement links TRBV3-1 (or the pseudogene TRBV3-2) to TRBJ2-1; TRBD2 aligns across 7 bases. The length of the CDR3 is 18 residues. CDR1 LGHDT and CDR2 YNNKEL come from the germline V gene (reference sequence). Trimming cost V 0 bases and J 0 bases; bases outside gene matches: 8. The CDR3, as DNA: TGTGCCAGCAGCCAAGAATGGGAGGGCCAGAGCTCCTACAATGAGCAGTTCTTC. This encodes CASSQEWEGQSSYNEQFF.

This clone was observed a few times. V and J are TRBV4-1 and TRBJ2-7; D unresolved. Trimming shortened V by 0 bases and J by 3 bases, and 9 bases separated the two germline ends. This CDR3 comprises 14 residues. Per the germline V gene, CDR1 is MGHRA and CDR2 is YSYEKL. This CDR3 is CASSQDLYYYEQYF. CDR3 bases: TGCGCCAGCAGCCAAGATCTTTATTACTACGAGCAGTACTTC.

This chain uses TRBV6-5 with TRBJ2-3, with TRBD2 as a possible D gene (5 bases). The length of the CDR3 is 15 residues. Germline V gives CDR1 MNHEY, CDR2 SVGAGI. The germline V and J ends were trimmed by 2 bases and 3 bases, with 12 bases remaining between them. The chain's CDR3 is CASSYRGSLTDTQYF. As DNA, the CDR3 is TGTGCCAGCAGTTACCGGGGTAGTTTGACAGATACGCAGTATTTT.

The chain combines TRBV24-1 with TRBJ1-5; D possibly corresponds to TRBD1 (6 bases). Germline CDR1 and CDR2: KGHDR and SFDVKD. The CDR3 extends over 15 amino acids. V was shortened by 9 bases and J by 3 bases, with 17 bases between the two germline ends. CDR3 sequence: CATQRGGADNQPQHF. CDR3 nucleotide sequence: TGTGCCACCCAGAGAGGGGGGGCTGACAATCAGCCCCAGCATTTT.

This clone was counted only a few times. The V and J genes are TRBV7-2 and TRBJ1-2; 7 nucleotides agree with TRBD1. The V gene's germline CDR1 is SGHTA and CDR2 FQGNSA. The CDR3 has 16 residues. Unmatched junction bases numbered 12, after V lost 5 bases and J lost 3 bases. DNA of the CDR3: TGTGCCAGCAGCGAAGATATGACAGGGCGGTACTATGGCTACACCTTC. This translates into CASSEDMTGRYYGYTF.

CDR3 bases: TGTGCCACCAGCAGAGATCTCGGCAGGTTGGGTGGCTACACCTTC. Translated: CATSRDLGRLGGYTF. The chain couples TRBV15 to TRBJ1-2, with unresolved D. Trimming took 0 bases from V and 7 from J, leaving 15 bases between them. From germline, CDR1 is LNHNV and CDR2 YYDKDF (reference sequence). The CDR3 is made up of 15 amino acids.

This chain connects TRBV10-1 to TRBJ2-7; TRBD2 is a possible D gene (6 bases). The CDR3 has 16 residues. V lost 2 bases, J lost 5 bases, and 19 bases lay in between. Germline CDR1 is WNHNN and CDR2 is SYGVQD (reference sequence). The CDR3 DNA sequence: TGCGCCAGCAGTGAGAGCGTTCCTACGGCGGGACACGAGCAGTACTTC. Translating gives CASSESVPTAGHEQYF.

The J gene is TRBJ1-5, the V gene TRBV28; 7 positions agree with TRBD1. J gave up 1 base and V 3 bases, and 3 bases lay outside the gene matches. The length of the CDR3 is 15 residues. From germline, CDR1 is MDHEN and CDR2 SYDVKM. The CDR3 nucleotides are TGTGCCAGCAGTTTTCCGACAGGGAGCAATCAGCCCCAGCATTTT. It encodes CASSFPTGSNQPQHF.

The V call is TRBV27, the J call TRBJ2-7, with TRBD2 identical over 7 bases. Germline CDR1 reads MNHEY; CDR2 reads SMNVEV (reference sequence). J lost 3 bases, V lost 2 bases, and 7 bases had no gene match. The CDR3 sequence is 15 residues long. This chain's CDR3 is CASSLGAGVGYEQYF. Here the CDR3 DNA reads TGTGCCAGCAGTTTAGGGGCGGGAGTCGGCTACGAGCAGTACTTC.

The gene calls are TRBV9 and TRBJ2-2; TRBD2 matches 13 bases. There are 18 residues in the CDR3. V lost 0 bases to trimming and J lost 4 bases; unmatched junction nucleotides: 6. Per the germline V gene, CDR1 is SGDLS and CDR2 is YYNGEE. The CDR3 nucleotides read TGTGCCAGCAGCGTAGCCCCGACTAGCGGGAGGTCCACCGGGGAGCTGTTTTTT. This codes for CASSVAPTSGRSTGELFF.

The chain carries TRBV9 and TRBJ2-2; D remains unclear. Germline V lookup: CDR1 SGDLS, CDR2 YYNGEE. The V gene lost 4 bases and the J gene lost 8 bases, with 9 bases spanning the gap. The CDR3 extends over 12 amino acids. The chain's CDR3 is CASSLVPGELFF. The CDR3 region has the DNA TGTGCCAGCAGCCTCGTCCCGGGGGAGCTGTTTTTT.

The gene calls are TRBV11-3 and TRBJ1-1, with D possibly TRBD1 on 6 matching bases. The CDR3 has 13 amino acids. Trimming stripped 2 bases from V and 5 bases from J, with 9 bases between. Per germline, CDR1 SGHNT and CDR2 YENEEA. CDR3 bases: TGTGCCAGCAGCTTAAGGCAGGGGACTGAAGCTTTCTTT. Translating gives CASSLRQGTEAFF.

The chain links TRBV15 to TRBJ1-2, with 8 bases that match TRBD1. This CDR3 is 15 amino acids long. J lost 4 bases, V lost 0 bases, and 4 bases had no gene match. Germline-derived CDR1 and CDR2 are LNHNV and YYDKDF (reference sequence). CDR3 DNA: TGTGCCACCAGCAGAGATGGGGACAGGTCCTATGGCTACACCTTC. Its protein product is CATSRDGDRSYGYTF.

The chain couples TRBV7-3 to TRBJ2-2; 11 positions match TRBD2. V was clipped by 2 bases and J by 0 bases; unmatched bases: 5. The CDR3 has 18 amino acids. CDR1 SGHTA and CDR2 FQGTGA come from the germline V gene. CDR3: CASSLRTSGFANTGELFF. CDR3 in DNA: TGTGCCAGCAGCTTACGGACTAGCGGGTTTGCGAACACCGGGGAGCTGTTTTTT.

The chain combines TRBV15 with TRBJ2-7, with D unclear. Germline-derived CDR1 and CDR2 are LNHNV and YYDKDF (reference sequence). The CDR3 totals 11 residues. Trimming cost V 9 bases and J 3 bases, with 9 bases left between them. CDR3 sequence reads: CATSARYEQYF. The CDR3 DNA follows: TGTGCCACTAGTGCCCGCTACGAGCAGTACTTC.

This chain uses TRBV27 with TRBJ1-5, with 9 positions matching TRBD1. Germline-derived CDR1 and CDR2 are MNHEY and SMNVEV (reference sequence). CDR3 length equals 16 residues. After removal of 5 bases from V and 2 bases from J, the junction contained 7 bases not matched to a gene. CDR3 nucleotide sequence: TGTGCCAGCAGTCCCCGGACAGGGGCGGGCAATCAGCCCCAGCATTTT. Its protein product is CASSPRTGAGNQPQHF.

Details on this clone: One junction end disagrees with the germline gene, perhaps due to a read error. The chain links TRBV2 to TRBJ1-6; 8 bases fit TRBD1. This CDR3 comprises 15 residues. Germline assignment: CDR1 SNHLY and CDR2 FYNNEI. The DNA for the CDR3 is TGTGCCAGCAGAGAAGGGACAGGCTCTAATTCACCCCTCCACTTT. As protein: CASREGTGSNSPLHF.

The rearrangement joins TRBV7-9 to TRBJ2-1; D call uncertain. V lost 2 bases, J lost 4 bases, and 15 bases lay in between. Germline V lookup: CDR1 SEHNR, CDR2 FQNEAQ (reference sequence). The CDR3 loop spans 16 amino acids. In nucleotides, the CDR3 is TGTGCCAGCAGCTTATCCCCGGTTTTGCTTTACAATGAGCAGTTCTTC. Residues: CASSLSPVLLYNEQFF.